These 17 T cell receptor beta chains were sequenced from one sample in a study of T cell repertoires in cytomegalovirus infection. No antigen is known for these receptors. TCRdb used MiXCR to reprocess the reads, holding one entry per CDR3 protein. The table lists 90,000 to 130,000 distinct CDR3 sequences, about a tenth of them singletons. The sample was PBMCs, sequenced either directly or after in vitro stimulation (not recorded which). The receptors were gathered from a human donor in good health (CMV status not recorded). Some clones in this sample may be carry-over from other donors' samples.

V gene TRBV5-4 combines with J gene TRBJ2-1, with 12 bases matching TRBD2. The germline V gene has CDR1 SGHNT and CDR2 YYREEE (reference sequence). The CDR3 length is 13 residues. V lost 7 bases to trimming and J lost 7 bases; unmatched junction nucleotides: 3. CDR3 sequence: CASPTSGSNEQFF. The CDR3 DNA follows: TGTGCCAGCCCGACTAGCGGGAGTAATGAGCAGTTCTTC.

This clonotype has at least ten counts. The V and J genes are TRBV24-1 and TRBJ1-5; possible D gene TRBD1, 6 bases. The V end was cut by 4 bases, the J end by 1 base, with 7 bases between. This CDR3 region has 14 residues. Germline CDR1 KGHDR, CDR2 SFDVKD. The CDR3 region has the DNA TGTGCCACCAGTGAGGGACACAGCAATCAGCCCCAGCATTTT. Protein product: CATSEGHSNQPQHF.

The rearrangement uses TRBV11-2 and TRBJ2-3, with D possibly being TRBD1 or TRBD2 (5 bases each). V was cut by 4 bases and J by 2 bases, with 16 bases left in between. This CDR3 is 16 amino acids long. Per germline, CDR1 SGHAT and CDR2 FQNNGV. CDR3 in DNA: TGTGCCAGCAGCTCCACCGGGACCCAGAACACAGATACGCAGTATTTT. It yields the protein CASSSTGTQNTDTQYF.

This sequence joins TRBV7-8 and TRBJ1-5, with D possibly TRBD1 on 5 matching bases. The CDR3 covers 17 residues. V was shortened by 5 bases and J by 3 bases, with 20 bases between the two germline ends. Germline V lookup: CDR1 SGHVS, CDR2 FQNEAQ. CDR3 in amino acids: CASSLPRLMGDNQPQHF. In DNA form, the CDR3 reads TGTGCCAGCAGCCTACCCCGACTTATGGGGGACAATCAGCCCCAGCATTTT.

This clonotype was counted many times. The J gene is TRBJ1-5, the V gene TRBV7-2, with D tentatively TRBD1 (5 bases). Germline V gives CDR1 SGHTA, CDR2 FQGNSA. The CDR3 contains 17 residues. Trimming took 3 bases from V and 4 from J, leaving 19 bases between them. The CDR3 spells CASSFITGPPGNQPQHF. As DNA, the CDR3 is TGTGCCAGCAGCTTTATAACAGGCCCACCAGGGAATCAGCCCCAGCATTTT.

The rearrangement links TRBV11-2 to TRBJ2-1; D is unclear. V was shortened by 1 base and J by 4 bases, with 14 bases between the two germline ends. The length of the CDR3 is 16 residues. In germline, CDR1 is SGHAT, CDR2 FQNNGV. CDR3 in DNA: TGTGCCAGCAGCTTAGCTCTCCGAGCTTCGTACAATGAGCAGTTCTTC. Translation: CASSLALRASYNEQFF. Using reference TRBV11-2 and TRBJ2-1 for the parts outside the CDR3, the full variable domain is EAGVAQSPRYKIIEKRQSVAFWCNPISGHATLYWYQQILGQGPKLLIQFQNNGVVDDSQLPKDRFSAERLKGVDSTLKIQPAKLEDSAVYLCASSLALRASYNEQFFGPGTRLTVL.

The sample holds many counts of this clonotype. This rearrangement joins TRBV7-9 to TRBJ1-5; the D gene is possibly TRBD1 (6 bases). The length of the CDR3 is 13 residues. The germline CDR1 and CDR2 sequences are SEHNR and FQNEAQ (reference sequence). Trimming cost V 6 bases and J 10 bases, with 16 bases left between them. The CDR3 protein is CASSTGTNIPQHF. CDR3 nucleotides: TGTGCCAGCAGTACCGGGACAAATATACCCCAGCATTTT.

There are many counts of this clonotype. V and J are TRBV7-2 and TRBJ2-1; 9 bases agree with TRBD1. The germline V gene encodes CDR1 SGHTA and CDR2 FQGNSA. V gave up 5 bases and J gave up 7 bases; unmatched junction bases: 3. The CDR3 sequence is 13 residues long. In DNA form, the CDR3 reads TGTGCCAGCAGCCCTGACAGGGGGAATGAGCAGTTCTTC. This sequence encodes CASSPDRGNEQFF.

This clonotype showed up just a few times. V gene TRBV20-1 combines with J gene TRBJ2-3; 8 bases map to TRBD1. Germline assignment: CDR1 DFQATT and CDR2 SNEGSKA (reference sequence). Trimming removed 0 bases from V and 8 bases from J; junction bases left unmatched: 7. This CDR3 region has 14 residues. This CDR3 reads CSARDYRGIGTQYF. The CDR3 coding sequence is TGCAGTGCTAGAGATTACAGGGGGATTGGTACGCAGTATTTT.

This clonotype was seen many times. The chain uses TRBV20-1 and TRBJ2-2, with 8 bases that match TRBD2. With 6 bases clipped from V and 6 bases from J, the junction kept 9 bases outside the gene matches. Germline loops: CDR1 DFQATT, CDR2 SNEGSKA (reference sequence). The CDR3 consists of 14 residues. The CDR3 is CSARREVSSGELFF. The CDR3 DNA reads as TGCAGTGCGCGGCGGGAGGTGTCGTCCGGGGAGCTGTTTTTT.

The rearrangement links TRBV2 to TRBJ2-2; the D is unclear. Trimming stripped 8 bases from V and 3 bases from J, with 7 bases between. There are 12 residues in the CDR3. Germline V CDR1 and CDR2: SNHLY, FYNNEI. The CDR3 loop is CASSEHTGELFF. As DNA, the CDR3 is TGTGCCAGCTCCGAACACACCGGGGAGCTGTTTTTT. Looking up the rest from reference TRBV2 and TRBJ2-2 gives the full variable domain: EPEVTQTPSHQVTQMGQEVILRCVPISNHLYFYWYRQILGQKVEFLVSFYNNEISEKSEIFDDQFSVERPDGSNFTLKIRSTKLEDSAMYFCASSEHTGELFFGEGSRLTVL.

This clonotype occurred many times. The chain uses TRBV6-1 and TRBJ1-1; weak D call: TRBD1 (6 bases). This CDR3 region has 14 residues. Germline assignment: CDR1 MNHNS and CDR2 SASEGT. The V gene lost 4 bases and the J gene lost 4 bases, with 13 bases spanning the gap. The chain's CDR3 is CASSARGSPTEAFF. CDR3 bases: TGTGCCAGCAGTGCGAGGGGGTCCCCCACTGAAGCTTTCTTT.

The CDR3 protein is CASSQVGHVPQETQYF. In DNA form, the CDR3 reads TGTGCCAGCAGCCAAGTTGGGCATGTCCCCCAAGAGACCCAGTACTTC. V is TRBV14 and J is TRBJ2-5; no clear D. The germline V gene has CDR1 SGHDN and CDR2 FVKESK. The CDR3 length is 16 residues. V was trimmed by 1 base and J by 1 base, leaving 13 bases between them. The complete variable domain, with remaining parts taken from reference TRBV14 and TRBJ2-5, reads EAGVTQFPSHSVIEKGQTVTLRCDPISGHDNLYWYRRVMGKEIKFLLHFVKESKQDESGMPNNRFLAERTGGTYSTLKVQPAELEDSGVYFCASSQVGHVPQETQYFGPGTRLLVL.

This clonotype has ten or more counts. The CDR3 coding sequence is TGTGCCAGCAGTCAAGGGGTCTATGGCTACACCTTC. It translates to CASSQGVYGYTF. The rearrangement uses TRBV6-6 and TRBJ1-2, with D perhaps TRBD1 (5 bases). The length of the CDR3 is 12 residues. CDR1 MNHNY and CDR2 SVGAGI come from the germline V gene (reference sequence). V was cut by 5 bases and J by 4 bases, with 8 bases left in between.

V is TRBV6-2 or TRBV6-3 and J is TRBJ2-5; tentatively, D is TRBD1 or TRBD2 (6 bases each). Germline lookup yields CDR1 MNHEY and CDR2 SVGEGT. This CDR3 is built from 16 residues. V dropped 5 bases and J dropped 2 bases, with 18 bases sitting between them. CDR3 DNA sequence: TGTGCCAGCAGTCCCAGGGGAGGCGGGATACAAGAGACCCAGTACTTC. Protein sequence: CASSPRGGGIQETQYF.

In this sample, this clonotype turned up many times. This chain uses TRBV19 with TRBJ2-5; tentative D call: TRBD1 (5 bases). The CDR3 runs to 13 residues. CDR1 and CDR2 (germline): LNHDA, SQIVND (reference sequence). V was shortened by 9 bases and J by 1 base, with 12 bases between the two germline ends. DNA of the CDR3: TGTGCCAGCGCCGACAGAAGCCAAGAGACCCAGTACTTC. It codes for CASADRSQETQYF.

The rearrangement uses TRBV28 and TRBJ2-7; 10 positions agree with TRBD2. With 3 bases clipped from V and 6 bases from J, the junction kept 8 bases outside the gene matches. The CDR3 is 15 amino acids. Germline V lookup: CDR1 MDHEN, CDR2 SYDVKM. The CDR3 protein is CASSLGLAGVGEQYF. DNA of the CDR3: TGTGCCAGCAGTTTGGGGCTAGCGGGAGTTGGCGAGCAGTACTTC.